These T cell receptor beta chains were read from a single sample in a study of shared clonotypes between healthy human individuals. Some clones are missing from TCRdb's copy, which holds only in-frame ones; the method was immunoSEQ multiplex PCR. The table has approximately 1.9 million clones, roughly 95% seen once. The source material was naive CD8+ T cells from PBMCs. Every receptor here comes from a man between 18 and 29 years old in good health. Some clones in this sample may be carry-over from other donors' samples. Each CDR3 is given with its conserved first and last residue. The order of the fields is V gene, D gene, J gene, CDR3 length, CDR3 protein. A D gene is named only where the DNA matches it firmly.

>TRBV6-4|TRBD2|TRBJ2-7|17
CASSDTGLAGGPTMQYF
>TRBV6-6|-|TRBJ2-7|13
CASSSSGPYEQYF
>TRBV13|-|TRBJ1-4|15
CATQPHQGRNEKLFF
>TRBV2|-|TRBJ2-7|13
CASTRTPSYEQYF
>TRBV7-9|-|TRBJ2-2|16
CASTPRAGAGGGELFF
>TRBV7-9|TRBD2|TRBJ2-7|14
CASSPSGGQGEQYF
>TRBV5-8|-|TRBJ1-2|15
CASSLLGDQRGGYTF
>TRBV27|-|TRBJ2-1|14
CASSVYAQYNEQFF
>TRBV11-2|-|TRBJ2-7|15
CASSLQGYSPYEQYF
>TRBV15|-|TRBJ2-7|13
CATSTGIEDEQYF
>TRBV7-3|-|TRBJ1-3|15
CASRHFGQGGNTIYF
>TRBV28|TRBD2|TRBJ2-2|16
CASSWGLAGRAGELFF
>TRBV14|-|TRBJ2-1|15
CASSHWGVRENEQFF
>TRBV4-3|TRBD1|TRBJ1-4|20
CASSQDLSDRGLPTNEKLFF
>TRBV5-4|-|TRBJ2-7|13
CASSLVLGYEQYF
>TRBV27|-|TRBJ2-1|16
CASSPSGGELYNEQFF
>TRBV29-1|-|TRBJ2-7|13
CSVEGPLSYEQYF
>TRBV28|TRBD2|TRBJ2-7|15
CAITQTSGSSYEQYF
>TRBV5-4|TRBD2|TRBJ2-1|17
CASSPGLAGGWGNEQFF
>TRBV7-8|TRBD2|TRBJ2-1|14
CASSVPGRLDEQFF
>TRBV7-9|TRBD2|TRBJ2-2|15
CASSWTSGSTGELFF
>TRBV9|-|TRBJ1-5|15
CASSKGGGGGQPQHF
>TRBV2|-|TRBJ2-1|15
CASGPRKAQPNEQFF
>TRBV9|TRBD1|TRBJ1-2|15
CASSVGRTGALGYTF
>TRBV19|-|TRBJ1-1|14
CASSYDSLNTEAFF
>TRBV9|-|TRBJ2-1|13
CASSVSGGSEQFF
>TRBV6-5|TRBD2|TRBJ2-1|15
CASSKIAGSYNEQFF
>TRBV19|-|TRBJ2-2|15
CASSPGRGSPGELFF
>TRBV11-2|TRBD2|TRBJ2-5|19
CASSFRSSGPRYPQETQYF
>TRBV27|-|TRBJ2-7|17
CASSDLPAGQRFDEQYF
>TRBV12-5|TRBD2|TRBJ2-1|13
CASGWSGIVEQFF
>TRBV6-5|-|TRBJ2-7|10
CAGPPYEQYF
>TRBV9|TRBD1|TRBJ2-2|14
CASSDRGLGGELFF
>TRBV27|TRBD1|TRBJ2-1|16
CASSTLTGVVGNEQFF
>TRBV9|-|TRBJ2-3|15
CASSAAGTVTDTQYF
>TRBV27|TRBD2|TRBJ2-2|16
CASSFLAGVDTGELFF
>TRBV9|TRBD2|TRBJ2-7|17
CASSAGTSGRPSYEQYF
>TRBV5-1|TRBD1|TRBJ1-4|14
CASSEDRAEEKLFF
>TRBV9|-|TRBJ2-7|15
CASSVGPDPSYEQYF
>TRBV5-1|TRBD2|TRBJ2-1|14
CASSPPAGENEQFF
>TRBV19|-|TRBJ1-2|14
CASTQSQGLGGYTF
>TRBV6-6|-|TRBJ1-2|11
CASIGEYGYTF
>TRBV2|-|TRBJ2-7|10
CASSEGEQYF
>TRBV27|-|TRBJ2-2|13
CASSFLRAGELFF
>TRBV10-3|TRBD2|TRBJ2-7|11
CAIGGGTEQYF
>TRBV5-1|-|TRBJ1-1|16
CASSSRLDSLNTEAFF
>TRBV25-1|TRBD2|TRBJ2-1|14
CASSVSGSGNEQFF
>TRBV19|-|TRBJ2-2|15
CASSISAGGTGELFF
>TRBV11-2|-|TRBJ2-5|11
CASSLVETQYF
>TRBV29-1|TRBD2|TRBJ2-1|13
CSVRLADYNEQFF
>TRBV13|TRBD1|TRBJ2-2|16
CASTPVGTGNTGELFF
>TRBV7-8|TRBD1|TRBJ1-2|16
CASSLAGQGAFRGYTF
>TRBV7-3|-|TRBJ1-3|13
CASSLSGGNTIYF